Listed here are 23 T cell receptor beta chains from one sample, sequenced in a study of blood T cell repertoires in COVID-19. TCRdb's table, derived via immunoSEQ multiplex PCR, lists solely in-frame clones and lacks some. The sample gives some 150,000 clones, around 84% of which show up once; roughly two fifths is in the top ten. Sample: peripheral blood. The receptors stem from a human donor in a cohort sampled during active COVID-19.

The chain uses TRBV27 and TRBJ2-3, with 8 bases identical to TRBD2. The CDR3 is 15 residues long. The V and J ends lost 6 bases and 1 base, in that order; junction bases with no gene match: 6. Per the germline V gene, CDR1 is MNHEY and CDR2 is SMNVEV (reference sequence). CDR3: CASRPSGGRTDTQYF. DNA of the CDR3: TGTGCCAGCAGACCAAGCGGGGGCCGCACAGATACGCAGTATTTT.

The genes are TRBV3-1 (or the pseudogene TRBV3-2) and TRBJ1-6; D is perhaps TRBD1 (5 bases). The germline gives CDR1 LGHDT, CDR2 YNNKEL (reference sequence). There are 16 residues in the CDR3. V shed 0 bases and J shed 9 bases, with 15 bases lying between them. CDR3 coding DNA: TGTGCCAGCAGCCAAGAGGGGATCCAGGGCGTTTCACCCCTCCACTTT. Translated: CASSQEGIQGVSPLHF.

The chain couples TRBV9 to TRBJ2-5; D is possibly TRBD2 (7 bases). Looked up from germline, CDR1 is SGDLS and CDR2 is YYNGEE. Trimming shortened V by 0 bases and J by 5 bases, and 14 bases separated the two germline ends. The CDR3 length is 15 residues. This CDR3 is CASSVVGGAGETQYF. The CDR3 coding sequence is TGTGCCAGCAGCGTAGTAGGGGGAGCGGGGGAGACCCAGTACTTC.

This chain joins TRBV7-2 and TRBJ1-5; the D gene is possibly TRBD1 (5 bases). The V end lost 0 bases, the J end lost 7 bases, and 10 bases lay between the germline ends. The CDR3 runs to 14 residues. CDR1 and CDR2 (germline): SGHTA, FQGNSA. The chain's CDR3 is CASSLATGGQPQHF. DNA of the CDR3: TGTGCCAGCAGCTTAGCGACTGGGGGGCAGCCCCAGCATTTT.

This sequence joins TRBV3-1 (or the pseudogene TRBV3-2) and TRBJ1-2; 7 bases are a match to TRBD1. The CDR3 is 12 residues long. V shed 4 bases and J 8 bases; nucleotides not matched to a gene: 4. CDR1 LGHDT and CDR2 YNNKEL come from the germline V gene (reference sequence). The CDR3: CASSLDRAGYTF. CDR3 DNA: TGTGCCAGCAGCCTCGACAGGGCGGGCTACACCTTC.

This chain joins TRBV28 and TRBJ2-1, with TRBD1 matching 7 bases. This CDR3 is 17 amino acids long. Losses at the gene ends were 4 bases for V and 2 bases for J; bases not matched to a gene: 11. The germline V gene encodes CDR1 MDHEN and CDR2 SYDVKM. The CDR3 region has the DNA TGTGCCAGCAGTTCCATCCGGACAGGCGACGCCTACAATGAGCAGTTCTTC. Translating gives CASSSIRTGDAYNEQFF.

DNA for the CDR3: TGTGCCAGCTCACCCGACAGGGAGGTTGAAGCTTTCTTT. Encoded protein: CASSPDREVEAFF. The chain carries TRBV18 and TRBJ1-1; 7 nucleotides align to TRBD1. V was clipped by 3 bases and J by 7 bases; unmatched bases: 5. The CDR3 is 13 residues long. Germline V gene sequence: CDR1 KGHSH, CDR2 LQKENI.

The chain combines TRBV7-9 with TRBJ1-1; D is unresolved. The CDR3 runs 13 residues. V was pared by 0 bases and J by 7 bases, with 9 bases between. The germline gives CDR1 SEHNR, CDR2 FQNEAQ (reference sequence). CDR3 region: CASSLAPGLEAFF. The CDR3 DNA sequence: TGTGCCAGCAGCTTAGCGCCCGGTCTTGAAGCTTTCTTT. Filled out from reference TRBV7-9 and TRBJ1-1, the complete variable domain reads DTGVSQNPRHKITKRGQNVTFRCDPISEHNRLYWYRQTLGQGPEFLTYFQNEAQLEKSRLLSDRFSAERPKGSFSTLEIQRTEQGDSAMYLCASSLAPGLEAFFGQGTRLTVV.

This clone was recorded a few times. The DNA of the CDR3 is TGTGCCAGCAGCCCACCCCGGGGTAGGAGATCACCCCTCCACTTT. Translating gives CASSPPRGRRSPLHF. The V gene is TRBV7-2, the J gene TRBJ1-6; the D is unclear. The length of the CDR3 is 15 residues. The ends were cut back, 5 bases at V and 10 bases at J, with 18 bases in the middle. The germline V gene has CDR1 SGHTA and CDR2 FQGNSA.

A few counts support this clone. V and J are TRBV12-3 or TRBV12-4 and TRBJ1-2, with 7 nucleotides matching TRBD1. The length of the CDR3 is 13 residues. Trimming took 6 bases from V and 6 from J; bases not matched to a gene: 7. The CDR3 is CASRPGTVNGYTF. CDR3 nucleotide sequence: TGTGCCAGCAGACCCGGGACAGTCAATGGCTACACCTTC.

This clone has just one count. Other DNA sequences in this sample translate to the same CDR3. This CDR3 reads CSARGGYEQYF. CDR3 nucleotide sequence: TGCAGTGCGAGGGGGGGCTACGAGCAGTACTTC. The chain has TRBV20-1 and TRBJ2-7; a weak D match, TRBD2 (7 bases). The CDR3 sequence is 11 residues long. The V gene lost 6 bases and the J gene lost 3 bases, with 9 bases spanning the gap. Germline assignment: CDR1 DFQATT and CDR2 SNEGSKA (reference sequence).

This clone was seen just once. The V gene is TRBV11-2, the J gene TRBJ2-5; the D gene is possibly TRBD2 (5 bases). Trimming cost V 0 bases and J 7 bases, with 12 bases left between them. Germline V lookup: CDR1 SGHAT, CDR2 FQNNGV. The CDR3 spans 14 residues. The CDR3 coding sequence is TGTGCCAGCAGCTTAGAAGGGTTCGGAGGGACCCAGTACTTC. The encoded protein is CASSLEGFGGTQYF.

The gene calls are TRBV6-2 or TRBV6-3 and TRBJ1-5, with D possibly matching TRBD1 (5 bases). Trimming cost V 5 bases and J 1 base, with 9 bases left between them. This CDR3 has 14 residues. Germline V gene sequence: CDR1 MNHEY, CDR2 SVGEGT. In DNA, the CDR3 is TGTGCCAGCAGTGGGGGGGAAAGCAATCAGCCCCAGCATTTT. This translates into CASSGGESNQPQHF.

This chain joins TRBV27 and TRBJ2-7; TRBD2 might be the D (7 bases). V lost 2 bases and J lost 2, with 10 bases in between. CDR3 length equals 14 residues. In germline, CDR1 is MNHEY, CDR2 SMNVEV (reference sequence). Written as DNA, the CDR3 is TGTGCCAGCAGTTTAGGGGGGGGCCCCTACGAGCAGTACTTC. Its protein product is CASSLGGGPYEQYF.

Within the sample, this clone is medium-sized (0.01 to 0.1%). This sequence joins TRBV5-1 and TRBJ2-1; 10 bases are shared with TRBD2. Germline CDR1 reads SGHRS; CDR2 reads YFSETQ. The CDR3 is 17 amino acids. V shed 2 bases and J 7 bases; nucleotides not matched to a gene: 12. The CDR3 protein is CASSLSPLSGGANEQFF. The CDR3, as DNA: TGCGCCAGCAGCTTAAGCCCCCTCAGCGGGGGGGCGAATGAGCAGTTCTTC.

In DNA, the CDR3 is TGTGCCAGCATATCTTGGGGGGTCTCGGAGAATGAGCAGTTCTTC. This translates into CASISWGVSENEQFF. The V call is TRBV28, the J call TRBJ2-1, with D possibly being TRBD2 (6 bases). Per germline, CDR1 MDHEN and CDR2 SYDVKM. V was trimmed by 7 bases and J by 7 bases, leaving 20 bases between them. This CDR3 has 15 amino acids.

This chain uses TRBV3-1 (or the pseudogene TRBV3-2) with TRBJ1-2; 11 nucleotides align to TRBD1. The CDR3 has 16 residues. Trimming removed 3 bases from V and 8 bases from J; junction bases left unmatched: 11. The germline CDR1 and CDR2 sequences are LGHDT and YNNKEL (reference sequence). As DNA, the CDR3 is TGTGCCAGCAGCCACTCCGGTGGACAGGGGGCGGAGGGCTACACCTTC. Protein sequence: CASSHSGGQGAEGYTF.

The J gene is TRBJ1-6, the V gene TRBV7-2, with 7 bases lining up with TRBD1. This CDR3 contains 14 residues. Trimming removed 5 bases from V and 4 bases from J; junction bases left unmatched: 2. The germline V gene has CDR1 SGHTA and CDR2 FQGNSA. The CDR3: CASSKGQYNSPLHF. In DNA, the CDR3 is TGTGCCAGCAGCAAGGGACAGTATAATTCACCCCTCCACTTT. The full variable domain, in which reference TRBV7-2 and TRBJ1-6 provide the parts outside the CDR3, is GAGVSQSPSNKVTEKGKDVELRCDPISGHTALYWYRQSLGQGLEFLIYFQGNSAPDKSGLPSDRFSAERTGGSVSTLTIQRTQQEDSAVYLCASSKGQYNSPLHFGNGTRLTVT.

CDR3 loop: CASRADSYSNQPQHF. CDR3 nucleotides: TGTGCCAGCAGAGCCGACAGTTATAGCAATCAGCCCCAGCATTTT. This sequence joins TRBV2 and TRBJ1-5; TRBD1 might be the D (5 bases). The CDR3 consists of 15 residues. V was pared by 6 bases and J by 0 bases, with 12 bases between. Per the germline V gene, CDR1 is SNHLY and CDR2 is FYNNEI.

The CDR3 nucleotides are TGTGCCAGCTCACGAACACCCGGGGAGCTGTTTTTT. Its translation is CASSRTPGELFF. The J gene is TRBJ2-2, the V gene TRBV18; the D is unclear. V was cut by 4 bases and J by 6 bases, with 6 bases left in between. Germline CDR1 and CDR2: KGHSH and LQKENI. The CDR3 consists of 12 residues.

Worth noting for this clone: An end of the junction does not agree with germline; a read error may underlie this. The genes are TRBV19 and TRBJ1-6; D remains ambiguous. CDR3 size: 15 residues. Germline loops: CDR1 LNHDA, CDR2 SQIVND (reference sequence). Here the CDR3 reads CASRGRSSDNSPLHF. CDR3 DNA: TGTGCCAGTAGGGGCAGGTCCTCCGATAATTCACCCCTCCACTTT.

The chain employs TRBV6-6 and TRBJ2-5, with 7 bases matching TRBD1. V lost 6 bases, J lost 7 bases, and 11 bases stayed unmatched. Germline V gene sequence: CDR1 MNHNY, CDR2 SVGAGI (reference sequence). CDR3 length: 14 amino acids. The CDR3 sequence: CASRRQPAGGTQYF. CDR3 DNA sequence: TGTGCCAGCAGACGACAGCCCGCAGGGGGGACCCAGTACTTC.

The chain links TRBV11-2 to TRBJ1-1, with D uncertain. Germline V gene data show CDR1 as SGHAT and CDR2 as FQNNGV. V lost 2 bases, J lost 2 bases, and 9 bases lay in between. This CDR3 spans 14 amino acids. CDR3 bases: TGTGCCAGCAGCTTATGGAGGGTCAACACTGAAGCTTTCTTT. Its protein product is CASSLWRVNTEAFF. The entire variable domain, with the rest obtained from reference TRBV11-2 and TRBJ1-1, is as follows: EAGVAQSPRYKIIEKRQSVAFWCNPISGHATLYWYQQILGQGPKLLIQFQNNGVVDDSQLPKDRFSAERLKGVDSTLKIQPAKLEDSAVYLCASSLWRVNTEAFFGQGTRLTVV.